Below, 18 T cell receptor beta chains from the same sample are listed, as sequenced in a study of long-term antiretroviral therapy in people with HIV. At the survey level, the v3.0 immunoSEQ assay was run. The table came from immunoSEQ multiplex PCR; TCRdb's copy has only in-frame clones and leaves some out. The table has tens of thousands of clones, roughly four fifths seen once. The specimen was unsorted PBMCs, collected 1 year after starting antiretroviral therapy. These receptor sequences come from a man aged 18 to 30 with HIV.

V and J are TRBV29-1 and TRBJ1-1; 10 bases line up with TRBD1. CDR1 is SQVTM and CDR2 is ANQGSEA in the germline V gene. The CDR3 extends over 14 amino acids. The ends lost 6 bases at V and 2 bases at J; junction bases unmatched: 6. The CDR3 sequence: CSVARDRGNTEAFF. CDR3 bases: TGCAGCGTGGCTAGGGACAGGGGAAACACTGAAGCTTTCTTT.

The gene calls are TRBV19 and TRBJ2-7; TRBD2 is a possible D gene (6 bases). Germline CDR1 and CDR2: LNHDA and SQIVND (reference sequence). The CDR3 is 13 amino acids. Trimming removed 5 bases at V and 3 bases at J, with 11 bases between. The CDR3 nucleotides read TGTGCCAGTAGTGCGGGACGGAACTACGAGCAGTACTTC. The encoded protein is CASSAGRNYEQYF.

The chain links TRBV18 to TRBJ2-7, with 7 bases matching TRBD1. J gave up 0 bases and V 6 bases, and 8 bases lay outside the gene matches. CDR1 and CDR2 (germline): KGHSH, LQKENI. This CDR3 contains 15 residues. For the CDR3, the DNA is TGTGCCAGCTCCCATGGGACAGTAATCTCCTACGAGCAGTACTTC. This encodes CASSHGTVISYEQYF.

V usage is TRBV5-5 and J usage is TRBJ2-1; D uncertain. The CDR3 runs 14 residues. Trimming removed 4 bases at V and 6 bases at J, with 14 bases between. Germline CDR1 reads SGHKS; CDR2 reads YYEKEE (reference sequence). CDR3: CASSADAYGNEQFF. CDR3 nucleotide sequence: TGTGCCAGCAGCGCCGACGCTTACGGCAATGAGCAGTTCTTC. The variable domain in full, with the rest retrieved from reference TRBV5-5 and TRBJ2-1, is DAGVTQSPTHLIKTRGQQVTLRCSPISGHKSVSWYQQVLGQGPQFIFQYYEKEERGRGNFPDRFSARQFPNYSSELNVNALLLGDSALYLCASSADAYGNEQFFGPGTRLTVL.

The CDR3 DNA reads TGTGCCAGCAGCGTAACGAGTTCCGGGGAGCTGTTTTTT. Its protein is CASSVTSSGELFF. The chain couples TRBV9 to TRBJ2-2; no reliable D call. Germline V gene data show CDR1 as SGDLS and CDR2 as YYNGEE. This CDR3 has 13 residues. Trimming removed 1 base at V and 6 bases at J, with 7 bases between.

This chain uses TRBV6-1 with TRBJ1-2; no definite D call. V lost 6 bases, J lost 4 bases, and 15 bases lay in between. Germline V CDR1 and CDR2: MNHNS, SASEGT. The CDR3 loop spans 14 amino acids. CDR3 sequence: CASRSYKDGYGYTF. The CDR3 coding sequence is TGTGCCAGCAGATCCTACAAGGACGGCTATGGCTACACCTTC.

This clone was picked up a small number of times. The chain links TRBV4-1 to TRBJ2-7; TRBD2 matches 7 bases. CDR3 length equals 17 residues. Germline trimming cut 4 bases from V and 1 base from J; bases unmatched to any gene: 13. Germline V gene data show CDR1 as MGHRA and CDR2 as YSYEKL. In nucleotides, the CDR3 is TGCGCCAGCAGCCCAATTGGGGAGGGACTTGTATCCTACGAGCAGTACTTC. Translated, it gives CASSPIGEGLVSYEQYF.

This chain joins TRBV4-1 and TRBJ2-1; D perhaps matches TRBD2 (5 bases). The CDR3 consists of 16 residues. V gave up 0 bases and J gave up 2 bases, with 11 bases separating them. CDR1 MGHRA and CDR2 YSYEKL come from the germline V gene. The CDR3 loop is CASSQDFSAAYNEQFF. The CDR3 coding sequence is TGCGCCAGCAGCCAAGATTTTAGCGCCGCCTACAATGAGCAGTTCTTC.

This chain links TRBV20-1 with TRBJ1-1; tentatively, D is TRBD1 (5 bases). Germline V gene sequence: CDR1 DFQATT, CDR2 SNEGSKA (reference sequence). This CDR3 contains 11 residues. V was cut by 5 bases and J by 4 bases, with 8 bases left in between. CDR3 region: CSADQGTEAFF. Here the CDR3 DNA reads TGCAGTGCTGATCAGGGCACTGAAGCTTTCTTT.

V is TRBV28 and J is TRBJ1-4; D gene unclear. CDR1 is MDHEN, CDR2 SYDVKM, per germline. Trimming took off 5 bases at V and 10 bases at J, with 5 bases between the two ends. This CDR3 region has 10 residues. As DNA, the CDR3 is TGTGCCAGCAGTGGTTCAAAACTGTTTTTT. This gives the protein CASSGSKLFF.

The chain is built from TRBV4-1 and TRBJ1-2; D not resolved. The V end lost 0 bases, the J end lost 4 bases, and 15 bases lay between the germline ends. Germline CDR1 is MGHRA and CDR2 is YSYEKL. The CDR3 is made up of 16 amino acids. The CDR3 sequence is CASSQDPEIQIYGYTF. As DNA, the CDR3 is TGCGCCAGCAGCCAAGATCCGGAGATACAGATCTATGGCTACACCTTC.

The chain combines TRBV13 with TRBJ2-7; D may be TRBD1 or TRBD2 (6 bases each). In germline, CDR1 is PRHDT, CDR2 FYEKMQ (reference sequence). CDR3 length equals 16 residues. V was clipped by 8 bases and J by 0 bases, with 20 bases between them. In DNA form, the CDR3 reads TGTGCCAGCTCACCCGGGGGCGGGGTAAGCTCCTACGAGCAGTACTTC. Translating it yields CASSPGGGVSSYEQYF.

The table lists this clone with a count of one. The chain employs TRBV4-1 and TRBJ2-7; possibly TRBD1 for D (6 bases). The germline V gene has CDR1 MGHRA and CDR2 YSYEKL. Trimming stripped 3 bases from V and 4 bases from J, with 13 bases between. The CDR3 has 14 residues. The CDR3 here is CASSHEDSSYEQYF. CDR3 DNA sequence: TGCGCCAGCAGCCACGAGGACAGTAGTTACGAGCAGTACTTC.

This clone was observed a single time. The chain has TRBV9 and TRBJ2-1, with unresolved D. The CDR3 covers 13 residues. Germline V gives CDR1 SGDLS, CDR2 YYNGEE. Deletions cut 1 base from V and 3 bases from J, with 5 bases between. In DNA form, the CDR3 reads TGTGCCAGCAGCGTACACGACTACAATGAGCAGTTCTTC. The encoded protein is CASSVHDYNEQFF. The full variable domain, its missing parts supplied by reference TRBV9 and TRBJ2-1, is DSGVTQTPKHLITATGQRVTLRCSPRSGDLSVYWYQQSLDQGLQFLIQYYNGEERAKGNILERFSAQQFPDLHSELNLSSLELGDSALYFCASSVHDYNEQFFGPGTRLTVL.

This clone was recorded once. The chain employs TRBV5-1 and TRBJ2-5, with 12 bases fitting TRBD2. The ends lost 5 bases at V and 2 bases at J; junction bases unmatched: 7. The CDR3 spans 16 residues. The germline CDR1 and CDR2 sequences are SGHRS and YFSETQ. This chain's CDR3 is CASSPGTSGSQETQYF. The CDR3 region has the DNA TGCGCCAGCAGTCCAGGGACTAGCGGGTCTCAAGAGACCCAGTACTTC.

The chain uses TRBV2 and TRBJ1-1; D is ambiguous. Looked up from germline, CDR1 is SNHLY and CDR2 is FYNNEI. The CDR3 loop spans 17 amino acids. V was trimmed by 3 bases and J by 0 bases, leaving 17 bases between them. CDR3: CASSESTAGPLNTEAFF. DNA for the CDR3: TGTGCCAGCAGTGAGAGTACCGCAGGTCCTCTGAACACTGAAGCTTTCTTT.

The chain couples TRBV19 to TRBJ1-1, with D hard to call. Trimming cost V 10 bases and J 0 bases, with 15 bases left between them. Per germline, CDR1 LNHDA and CDR2 SQIVND (reference sequence). The CDR3 consists of 14 residues. CDR3 protein: CAISPGGLNTEAFF. CDR3 nucleotide sequence: TGTGCCATCTCCCCCGGAGGGCTGAACACTGAAGCTTTCTTT. The whole variable domain, remainder taken from reference TRBV19 and TRBJ1-1, is DGGITQSPKYLFRKEGQNVTLSCEQNLNHDAMYWYRQDPGQGLRLIYYSQIVNDFQKGDIAEGYSVSREKKESFPLTVTSAQKNPTAFYLCAISPGGLNTEAFFGQGTRLTVV.

This clone showed up just a few times. The V call is TRBV19, the J call TRBJ1-1; possibly TRBD1 for D (6 bases). The germline V gene encodes CDR1 LNHDA and CDR2 SQIVND (reference sequence). The CDR3 runs 12 residues. Trimming removed 6 bases from V and 6 bases from J, with 11 bases in between. The CDR3 DNA reads as TGTGCCAGTAGCGGACGGACAGCTGAAGCTTTCTTT. This codes for CASSGRTAEAFF.